This T cell receptor beta chain stems from a study of blood T cell repertoires in COVID-19. Overall study context: Nucleic acid was either cDNA or gDNA, and it came from T cells, B-cell-depleted T cells, or PBMCs.

Germline CDR1 MGHRA, CDR2 YSYEKL. The V gene lost 0 bases and the J gene lost 5 bases, with 13 bases spanning the gap. The CDR3 is 15 residues long. This clone was counted once. In the source study's methods: Amplification from reference gene primers served as the basis for estimated nucleated cell counts. Sequencing was performed with immunoSEQ multiplex PCR; in TCRdb, only in-frame clones are kept and a portion is missing. V and J calls and clone size come straight from that table; D and trimming were deduced from the DNA. The repertoire consists of about 350,000 clones, with 87% occurring once and the leading ten covering approximately 9.3%.

V gene TRBV4-1 combines with J gene TRBJ1-2; tentatively, D is TRBD1 (5 bases). The specimen was peripheral blood. The source is a man aged 25 to 40 with COVID-19, enrolled during active disease. DNA for the CDR3: TGCGCCAGCAGCCAAGATAGGGGCTTAGGGTATGGCTACACCTTC. Protein: CASSQDRGLGYGYTF.